This TCR beta chain is drawn from a study of T cell changes during pregnancy in multiple sclerosis. Trimming took off 1 base at V and 4 bases at J, with 4 bases between the two ends. This CDR3 comprises 13 residues. CDR1 is SGHVS and CDR2 is FNYEAQ in the germline V gene. Produced via immunoSEQ multiplex PCR; TCRdb's table is partial and in-frame only. Among 15,000 to 20,000 clones listed, roughly 89% were seen once. This chain connects TRBV7-6 to TRBJ1-4, with D hard to call. The TCR sequence derives from a female donor in good health, enrolled as a control in a pregnancy study. The specimen comprised CD8+ T cells from peripheral blood mononuclear cells, sampled in the third trimester of pregnancy. The CDR3 loop is CASSLELNEKLFF. CDR3 DNA: TGTGCCAGCAGCTTAGAACTTAATGAAAAACTGTTTTTT.